The 19 T cell receptor beta chains below come from one sample, sequenced in a study of T cell clonality in common variable immunodeficiency. Assay used: immunoSEQ multiplex PCR; TCRdb lists only in-frame clones, some missing. This sample has about 35,000 clones, each found more than once. The sequenced material came from peripheral blood mononuclear cells. These receptors were collected from a person aged 18 to 75 in good health.

In its sample, this clone was seen many times. The sequenced fragment ends 3 residues before the CDR3 boundary, so the rest is inferred from the germline J gene. V and J are TRBV13 and TRBJ1-2, with TRBD1 identical over 7 bases. The V gene end was trimmed by 5 bases and the J gene end by 4 bases; junction bases not matched to a gene: 10. The germline V gene has CDR1 PRHDT and CDR2 FYEKMQ (reference sequence). The CDR3 totals 15 residues. The CDR3 region is CASSVRGRYGYGYTF. The CDR3 DNA, read in part, is TGTGCCAGCAGCGTCAGGGGGAGGTACGGCTATGGC.

This clone was counted ten times or more. The read stops 3 residues short of the end of the CDR3; the missing end is completed from the germline J gene. V is TRBV30 and J is TRBJ2-5; D remains ambiguous. Germline CDR1 GTSNPN, CDR2 SVGIG (reference sequence). V lost 5 bases to trimming and J lost 2 bases, with 15 bases between them. This CDR3 is built from 14 residues. CDR3 DNA (partial): TGTGCCTGGGGCTCATACAGTCTTCAAGAGACC. It specifies CAWGSYSLQET. The whole CDR3 sequence is CAWGSYSLQETQYF.

This clone occurred many times. The CDR3 extends 3 residues past the end of the read, so its final part is completed from the germline J gene. The rearrangement joins TRBV7-9 to TRBJ2-3, with D possibly TRBD1 on 5 matching bases. Trimming shortened V by 0 bases and J by 6 bases, and 7 bases separated the two germline ends. The germline V gene has CDR1 SEHNR and CDR2 FQNEAQ (reference sequence). This CDR3 has 13 amino acids. CDR3: CASSLAPGDTQYF. The sequenced CDR3 bases are TGTGCCAGCAGCTTAGCTCCAGGGGATACG.

This clone has at least ten counts. The read terminates 3 residues ahead of where the CDR3 ends, so the germline J gene completes it. The V call is TRBV19, the J call TRBJ2-7, with D possibly matching TRBD2 (6 bases). V dropped 5 bases and J dropped 3 bases, with 14 bases sitting between them. The CDR3 has 14 residues. Looked up from germline, CDR1 is LNHDA and CDR2 is SQIVND (reference sequence). The sequenced part of the CDR3 DNA is TGTGCCAGTAGTGCCGCTAGCGCTGACTACGAG. It specifies CASSAASADYE. The CDR3 reads in full as CASSAASADYEQYF.

With regard to this clone: The read ends 3 residues before the CDR3 terminus; that terminus is restored from the germline J gene. The chain is built from TRBV7-9 and TRBJ1-2, with no clear D. The CDR3 loop spans 13 amino acids. Germline loops: CDR1 SEHNR, CDR2 FQNEAQ (reference sequence). The sequenced part of the CDR3 DNA is TGTGCCAGCAGCCCCCGCAATTCCTACGAC. Amino acid sequence: CASSPRNSYD. In full, the CDR3 is CASSPRNSYDYTF.

About this clone itself: Coverage ceases 3 residues before the CDR3 finishes, and the germline J gene fills in the end. This chain joins TRBV19 and TRBJ2-4, with TRBD1 identical over 8 bases. The CDR3 is 16 amino acids. Germline CDR1 and CDR2: LNHDA and SQIVND (reference sequence). CDR3 bases read: TGTGCCAGTAGTTCCCGGGACAGGCGATCTCAGCATGGT. It translates to CASSSRDRRSQHG. The entire CDR3 is CASSSRDRRSQHGQYF.

In this sample, this clone turned up many times. The read ends 3 residues shy of where the CDR3 ends; the end is completed using the germline J gene. The V and J genes are TRBV28 and TRBJ2-7, with 8 nucleotides matching TRBD2. V dropped 6 bases and J dropped 3; count of bases not matched to a gene: 10. The length of the CDR3 is 15 residues. CDR1 and CDR2 (germline): MDHEN, SYDVKM. The CDR3 protein is CASSNLPGLGYEQYF. The CDR3 DNA, read in part, is TGTGCCAGCAGCAATCTACCGGGACTAGGCTACGAG.

This clone was counted a few times. The CDR3 end falls 3 residues outside the read, so it is completed with the germline J gene. The chain couples TRBV19 to TRBJ2-4; weak D call: TRBD1 (5 bases). This CDR3 is built from 15 residues. CDR1 and CDR2 (germline): LNHDA, SQIVND (reference sequence). The covered CDR3 bases are TGTGCCAGTAGTATAGGACAGTCAACTAACTATGGT. Translation gives CASSIGQSTNYG. The entire CDR3 sequence reads CASSIGQSTNYGQYF.

This clone was seen many times. From the germline J gene comes the end of the CDR3, since the read stops 3 residues before it. The chain combines TRBV28 with TRBJ2-7; 9 bases are a match to TRBD2. Germline CDR1 is MDHEN and CDR2 is SYDVKM. There are 16 residues in the CDR3. The V segment lost 6 bases and the J segment 6 bases; nucleotides outside the gene matches: 15. CDR3 sequence: CASSPTILAGSLEQYF. The covered CDR3 bases are TGTGCCAGCAGCCCTACCATCCTAGCGGGGTCTCTCGAG.

This clone appeared many times. The read ends 3 residues shy of where the CDR3 ends; the end is completed using the germline J gene. The chain links TRBV30 to TRBJ2-1; 11 bases agree with TRBD2. After removal of 0 bases from V and 5 bases from J, the junction contained 3 bases not matched to a gene. Germline lookup yields CDR1 GTSNPN and CDR2 SVGIG (reference sequence). The CDR3 extends over 15 amino acids. The CDR3 reads CAWSVELAGDNEQFF. The sequenced part of the CDR3 DNA is TGTGCCTGGAGTGTAGAACTAGCGGGAGACAATGAG.

As for this clone: The CDR3 extends 3 residues past the end of the read, so its final part is completed from the germline J gene. The chain couples TRBV20-1 to TRBJ2-3, with 11 positions matching TRBD1. The CDR3 has 16 residues. Looked up from germline, CDR1 is DFQATT and CDR2 is SNEGSKA (reference sequence). The CDR3 reads CSADGQGASGNQPQYF. The sequenced CDR3 bases are TGCAGTGCCGACGGACAGGGGGCTTCAGGCAATCAGCCG.

This clone was picked up many times. The CDR3 end is not reached by the read, which stops 3 residues before it; the germline J gene fills it in. V and J are TRBV20-1 and TRBJ1-1; D unresolved. V shed 3 bases and J shed 4 bases, with 15 bases lying between them. CDR3 length: 14 residues. The germline V gene encodes CDR1 DFQATT and CDR2 SNEGSKA (reference sequence). This CDR3 is CSARRSGAGTEAFF. The sequenced CDR3 bases are TGCAGTGCTAGGAGGTCCGGCGCGGGCACTGAA.

This clone was picked up many times. Read data end 3 residues before the CDR3 end; the end is taken from the germline J gene. J is TRBJ2-2 and V is TRBV2; D remains ambiguous. CDR1 and CDR2 from the germline V gene are SNHLY and FYNNEI. The length of the CDR3 is 11 residues. Trimming stripped 10 bases from V and 4 bases from J, with 7 bases between. CDR3 DNA (partial): TGTGCCACTCTCTTCACCGGGGAG. It specifies CATLFTGE. The whole CDR3 sequence is CATLFTGELFF.

There are many counts of this clone. The read stops 3 residues short of the end of the CDR3; the missing end is completed from the germline J gene. The chain uses TRBV30 and TRBJ2-5, with TRBD1 matching 9 bases. J gave up 4 bases and V 8 bases, and 8 bases lay outside the gene matches. Germline-derived CDR1 and CDR2 are GTSNPN and SVGIG (reference sequence). CDR3 length equals 13 residues. The CDR3 DNA, read in part, is TGTGCCCGGGCCCCGACAGGGGGAGAGACC. This sequence encodes CARAPTGGET. The whole CDR3 protein reads CARAPTGGETQYF.

This clone was seen repeatedly, ten times or more. The CDR3 end lies 3 residues beyond the end of the read and is filled in from the germline J gene. The chain joins TRBV7-6 to TRBJ2-1; TRBD2 matches 7 bases. The J segment lost 8 bases and the V segment lost 5 bases, leaving 12 bases of the junction unmatched. This CDR3 has 15 residues. Germline lookup yields CDR1 SGHVS and CDR2 FNYEAQ. The CDR3 loop is CASSRRGSTLDEQFF. CDR3 DNA, as far as it was read: TGTGCCAGCAGCCGCCGCGGGAGTACCTTGGATGAG. Together with reference TRBV7-6 and TRBJ2-1, the CDR3 gives the full variable domain: GAGVSQSPRYKVTKRGQDVALRCDPISGHVSLYWYRQALGQGPEFLTYFNYEAQQDKSGLPNDRFSAERPEGSISTLTIQRTEQRDSAMYRCASSRRGSTLDEQFFGPGTRLTVL.

This clone was counted at least ten times. This chain's CDR3 is CASSDRTGATPLHF. The covered CDR3 bases are TGTGCCAGCAGTGATCGGACAGGGGCGACTCCC. The chain uses TRBV6-4 and TRBJ1-6; 9 bases fit TRBD1. The read ends 3 residues shy of where the CDR3 ends; the end is completed using the germline J gene. Looked up from germline, CDR1 is MRHNA and CDR2 is SNTAGT. This CDR3 has 14 amino acids.

This clone was counted many times. Read sequence stops 3 residues before the CDR3 end, and the germline J gene provides the missing end. V usage is TRBV6-1 and J usage is TRBJ2-7; 8 bases match TRBD1. After removal of 4 bases from V and 2 bases from J, the junction contained 10 bases not matched to a gene. Germline lookup yields CDR1 MNHNS and CDR2 SASEGT. The CDR3 covers 16 residues. The covered CDR3 bases are TGTGCCAGCAGTGCCGGACAGGGCGGAAGGACCTACGAG. It encodes CASSAGQGGRTYE. The whole CDR3 sequence reads CASSAGQGGRTYEQYF.

This clone was detected only a few times. The read finishes 3 residues shy of the CDR3 end, and the germline J gene is used to complete it. The rearrangement joins TRBV23-1 to TRBJ2-2; 7 positions agree with TRBD2. TRBV23-1 is reported as an ORF; its role is uncertain. V was pared by 2 bases and J by 4 bases, with 13 bases of the junction left unmatched. This CDR3 region has 18 residues. CDR3 bases read: TGCGCCAGCAGTCAAGTCCCCCCTAGCGGAGAAGGCACCGGGGAG. It encodes CASSQVPPSGEGTGE. The full CDR3 protein is CASSQVPPSGEGTGELFF.

This clone has a count of ten or more. Coverage ceases 3 residues before the CDR3 finishes, and the germline J gene fills in the end. The genes are TRBV5-1 and TRBJ2-1, with 7 nucleotides matching TRBD2. The V gene end was trimmed by 0 bases and the J gene end by 3 bases; junction bases not matched to a gene: 3. Germline values: CDR1 SGHRS, CDR2 YFSETQ. The CDR3 is 15 amino acids. The CDR3 bases that were read are TGCGCCAGCAGCTTGGGCGGGAGTAACTACAATGAG. Protein sequence: CASSLGGSNYNE. The full CDR3 protein is CASSLGGSNYNEQFF.